This TCR beta chain was sequenced for a study of response to subunit inactivated influenza vaccine. One entry per CDR3 protein, called by TCRdb with MiXCR from the RT-PCR reads. This table holds 500,000 to 600,000 distinct CDR3 sequences, 10% to 15% found once. Findings of the study overall: Every seasonal influenza vaccination brings in few new T cells, the authors suggested.

On this clonotype: The antigen is unknown.

Trimming stripped 5 bases from V and 1 base from J, with 8 bases between. From germline, CDR1 is DFQATT and CDR2 SNEGSKA (reference sequence). The CDR3 loop spans 12 amino acids. The V and J genes are TRBV20-1 and TRBJ2-5, with a possible D match to TRBD2 (6 bases). This sequence originates from a man aged 50 to 60 who received an inactivated influenza vaccine. Sequencing was performed on PBMCs from blood, taken roughly 6 weeks after vaccination. CDR3 nucleotides: TGCAGTGCTTTAGCGGCCCAAGAGACCCAGTACTTC. Translated: CSALAAQETQYF.